The clone carrying this T cell receptor beta chain has a count of ten or more. The antigen remains unidentified. Compared with germline, one end of the junction differs, possibly owing to a read error. This sample is drawn from a study of regulatory T cells in long-lasting Graves disease. Study overall: Patients with new Graves' disease had used antithyroid drugs below 3 months.

Documented time point: newly diagnosed GD, antithyroid drugs for less than 3 months. RNA isolated from PBMCs was used to make the TCR library. Germline V gene lookup returns CDR1 SGHRS and CDR2 YFSETQ. The CDR3 loop spans 15 amino acids. Study results and limitations: Gene preferences differed: TRBV28, TRBJ1-2, TRBJ2-5 in persistent cases.

In building TCR beta libraries, iRepertoire HTBI primers were used together with Arm-PCR of CDR3 regions. TCRdb reprocessed the multiplex PCR reads with MiXCR, giving one entry per CDR3 protein. The repertoire holds some 330,000 distinct CDR3 sequences, with roughly 12% as singletons. The same data also contributed to another study, on T cells in Graves' hyperthyroidism and ophthalmopathy.

The chain links TRBV5-1 to TRBJ1-1; 7 positions agree with TRBD1. This receptor was obtained from a woman between 18 and 30 years old with Graves disease. Material: peripheral blood mononuclear cells (PBMCs), obtained at new diagnosis, from a patient treated with antithyroid drugs. CDR3 residues: CASSSTRQGRTEAFF. The DNA for the CDR3 is TGTGCCAGCAGCTCGACCCGACAGGGAAGGACTGAAGCTTTCTTT.